This TCR beta chain was found in a study of Graves' ophthalmopathy and Graves' hyperthyroidism. Study as a whole: Cases classed as stable hyperthyroidism had no ophthalmopathy within 18 months of follow-up.

CDR3 size: 21 residues. The germline gives CDR1 SGHTA, CDR2 FQGNSA. V dropped 5 bases and J dropped 0 bases, with 28 bases sitting between them. Note on this clonotype: The target antigen is unknown.

The authors amplified TCR beta CDR3 regions, and they did so from RNA transcripts for repertoire sequencing. A first-round RT-PCR used HTBI primers, followed by a second-round multiplex PCR. Via MiXCR, TCRdb re-called the multiplex PCR reads, giving one row per CDR3 protein. The data contain over a million distinct CDR3 sequences, 35% to 40% of them singletons. Exclusion applied to patients with other autoimmune diseases, uncontrolled infections, pregnancy or lactation. Study results and caveats: Detected in blood as well were most expanded thyroid clonotypes with frequency above 0.001. Ophthalmopathy versus stable hyperthyroidism: 13-signature model gave under 90% sensitivity, less than 83% specificity.

Sequences were obtained from peripheral blood or thyroid tissue (not recorded which). The receptor comes from an adult man with Graves' hyperthyroidism. This chain uses TRBV7-2 with TRBJ1-4, with D possibly being TRBD1 (5 bases). CDR3 sequence reads: CASSTGLRRTGTVSTNEKLFF. The CDR3 DNA sequence: TGTGCCAGCAGCACCGGACTCCGGCGCACCGGGACCGTATCAACTAATGAAAAACTGTTTTTT. Drawing the rest from reference TRBV7-2 and TRBJ1-4, the complete variable domain is GAGVSQSPSNKVTEKGKDVELRCDPISGHTALYWYRQSLGQGLEFLIYFQGNSAPDKSGLPSDRFSAERTGGSVSTLTIQRTQQEDSAVYLCASSTGLRRTGTVSTNEKLFFGSGTQLSVL.